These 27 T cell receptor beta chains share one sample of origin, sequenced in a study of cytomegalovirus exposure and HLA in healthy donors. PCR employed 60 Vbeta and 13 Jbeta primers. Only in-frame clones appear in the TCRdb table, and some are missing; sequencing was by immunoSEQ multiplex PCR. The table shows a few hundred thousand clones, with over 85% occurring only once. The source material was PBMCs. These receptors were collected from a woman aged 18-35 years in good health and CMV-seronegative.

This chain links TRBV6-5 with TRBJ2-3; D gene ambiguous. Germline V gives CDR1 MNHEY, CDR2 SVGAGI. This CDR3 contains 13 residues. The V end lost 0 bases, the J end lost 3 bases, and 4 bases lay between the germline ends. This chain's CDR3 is CASSYSTTDTQYF. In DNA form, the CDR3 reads TGTGCCAGCAGTTACTCAACTACAGATACGCAGTATTTT.

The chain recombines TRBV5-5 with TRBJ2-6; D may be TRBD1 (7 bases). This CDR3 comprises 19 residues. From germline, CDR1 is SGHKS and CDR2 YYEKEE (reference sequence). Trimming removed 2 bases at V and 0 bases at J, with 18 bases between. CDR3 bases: TGTGCCAGCAGCTTTTTCGCGGGACAGCTTAGCTCTGGGGCCAACGTCCTGACTTTC. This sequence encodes CASSFFAGQLSSGANVLTF.

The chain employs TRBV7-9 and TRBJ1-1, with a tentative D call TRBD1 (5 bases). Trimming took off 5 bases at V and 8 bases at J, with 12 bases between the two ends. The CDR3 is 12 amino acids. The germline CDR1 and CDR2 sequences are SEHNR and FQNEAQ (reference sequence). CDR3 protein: CASSAVGGEAFF. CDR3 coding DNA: TGTGCCAGCAGCGCAGTCGGGGGAGAAGCTTTCTTT.

The CDR3 protein is CASIARDGPRETQYF. The CDR3 region has the DNA TGTGCCAGCATCGCGCGGGACGGACCGAGAGAGACCCAGTACTTC. The chain recombines TRBV2 with TRBJ2-5; TRBD2 is a possible D gene (6 bases). Trimming stripped 7 bases from V and 4 bases from J, with 19 bases between. This CDR3 has 15 residues. CDR1 is SNHLY, CDR2 FYNNEI, per germline.

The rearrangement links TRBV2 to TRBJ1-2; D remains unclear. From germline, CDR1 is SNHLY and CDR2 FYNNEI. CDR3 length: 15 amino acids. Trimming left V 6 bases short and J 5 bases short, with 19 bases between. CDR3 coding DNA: TGTGCCAGCAGGAGGGTGGAGGGAGGTCTATATGGCTACACCTTC. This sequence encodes CASRRVEGGLYGYTF.

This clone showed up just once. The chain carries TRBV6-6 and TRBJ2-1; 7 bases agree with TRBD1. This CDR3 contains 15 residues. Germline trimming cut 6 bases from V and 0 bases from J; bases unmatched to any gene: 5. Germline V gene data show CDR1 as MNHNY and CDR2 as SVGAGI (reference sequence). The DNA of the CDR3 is TGTGCCAGCAGCCCCTGGACAGGCTCCTACAATGAGCAGTTCTTC. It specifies CASSPWTGSYNEQFF.

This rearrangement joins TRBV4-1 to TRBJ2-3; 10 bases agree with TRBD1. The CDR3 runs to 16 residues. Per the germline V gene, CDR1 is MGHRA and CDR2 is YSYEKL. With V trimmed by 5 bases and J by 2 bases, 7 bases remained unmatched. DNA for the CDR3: TGCGCCAGCAGCACCAGACAGGGGGCTTCCACAGATACGCAGTATTTT. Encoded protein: CASSTRQGASTDTQYF.

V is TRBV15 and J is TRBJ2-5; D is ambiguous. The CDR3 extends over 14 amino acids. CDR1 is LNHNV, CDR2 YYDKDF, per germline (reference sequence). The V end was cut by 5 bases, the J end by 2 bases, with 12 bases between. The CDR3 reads CATSPMGRQETQYF. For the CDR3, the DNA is TGTGCCACCAGCCCGATGGGCAGGCAAGAGACCCAGTACTTC.

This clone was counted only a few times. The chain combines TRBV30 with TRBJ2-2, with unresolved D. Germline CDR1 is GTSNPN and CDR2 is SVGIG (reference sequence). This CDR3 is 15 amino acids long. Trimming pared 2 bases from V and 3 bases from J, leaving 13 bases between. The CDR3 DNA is TGTGCCTGGAGTTTGACTGGATCCCACACCGGGGAGCTGTTTTTT. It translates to CAWSLTGSHTGELFF. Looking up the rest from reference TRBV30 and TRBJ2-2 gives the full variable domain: SQTIHQWPATLVQPVGSPLSLECTVEGTSNPNLYWYRQAAGRGLQLLFYSVGIGQISSEVPQNLSASRPQDRQFILSSKKLLLSDSGFYLCAWSLTGSHTGELFFGEGSRLTVL.

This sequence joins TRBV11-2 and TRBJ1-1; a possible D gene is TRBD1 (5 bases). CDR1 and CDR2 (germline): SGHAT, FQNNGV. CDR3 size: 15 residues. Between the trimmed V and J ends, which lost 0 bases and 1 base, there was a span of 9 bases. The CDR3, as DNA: TGTGCCAGCAGCTTAGAAGGCCAGGGGAACACTGAAGCTTTCTTT. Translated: CASSLEGQGNTEAFF.

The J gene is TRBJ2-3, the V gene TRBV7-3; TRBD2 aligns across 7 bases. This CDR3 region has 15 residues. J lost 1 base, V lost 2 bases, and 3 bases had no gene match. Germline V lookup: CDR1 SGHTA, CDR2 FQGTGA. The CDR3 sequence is CASSLRGERTDTQYF. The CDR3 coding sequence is TGTGCCAGCAGCTTACGGGGGGAGCGCACAGATACGCAGTATTTT.

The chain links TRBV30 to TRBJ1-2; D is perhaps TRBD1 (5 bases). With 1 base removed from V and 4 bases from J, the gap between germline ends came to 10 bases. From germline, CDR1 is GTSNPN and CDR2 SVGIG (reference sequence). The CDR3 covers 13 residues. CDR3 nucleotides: TGTGCCTGGAGTGCCCCAGACAGCTATGGCTACACCTTC. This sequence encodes CAWSAPDSYGYTF.

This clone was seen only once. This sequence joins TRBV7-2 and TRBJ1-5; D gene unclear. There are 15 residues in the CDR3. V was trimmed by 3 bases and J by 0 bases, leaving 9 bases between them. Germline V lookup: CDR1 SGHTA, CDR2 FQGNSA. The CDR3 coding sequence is TGTGCCAGCAGCTTTGGCGGATATAGCAATCAGCCCCAGCATTTT. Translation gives CASSFGGYSNQPQHF.

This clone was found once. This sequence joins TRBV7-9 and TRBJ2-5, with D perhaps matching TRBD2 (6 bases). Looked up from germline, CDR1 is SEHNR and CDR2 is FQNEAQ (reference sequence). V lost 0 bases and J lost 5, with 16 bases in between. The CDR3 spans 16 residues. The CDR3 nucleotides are TGTGCCAGCAGCTTAGCGGGGGGAGCCAGTCGGGAGACCCAGTACTTC. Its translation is CASSLAGGASRETQYF.

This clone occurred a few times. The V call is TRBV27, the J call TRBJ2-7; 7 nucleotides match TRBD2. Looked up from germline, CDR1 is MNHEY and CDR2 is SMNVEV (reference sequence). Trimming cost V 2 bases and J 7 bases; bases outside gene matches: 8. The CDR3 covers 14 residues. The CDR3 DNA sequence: TGTGCCAGCAGTTTAAGGGGCAGGGAGGGAGAGCAGTACTTC. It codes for CASSLRGREGEQYF.

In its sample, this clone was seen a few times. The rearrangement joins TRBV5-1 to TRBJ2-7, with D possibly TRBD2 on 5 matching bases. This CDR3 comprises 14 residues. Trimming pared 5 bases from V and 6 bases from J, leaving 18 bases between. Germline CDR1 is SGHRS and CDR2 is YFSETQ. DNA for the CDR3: TGCGCCAGCAGACCGGACCGGACCGGGATCGAGCAGTACTTC. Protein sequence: CASRPDRTGIEQYF.

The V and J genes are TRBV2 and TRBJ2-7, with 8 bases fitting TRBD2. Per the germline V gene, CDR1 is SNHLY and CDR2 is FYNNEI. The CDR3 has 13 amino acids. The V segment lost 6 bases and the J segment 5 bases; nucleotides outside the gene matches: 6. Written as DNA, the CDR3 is TGTGCCAGCAGCGGACTAGCAGTTGACGAGCAGTACTTC. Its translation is CASSGLAVDEQYF. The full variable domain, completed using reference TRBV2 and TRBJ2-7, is EPEVTQTPSHQVTQMGQEVILRCVPISNHLYFYWYRQILGQKVEFLVSFYNNEISEKSEIFDDQFSVERPDGSNFTLKIRSTKLEDSAMYFCASSGLAVDEQYFGPGTRLTVT.

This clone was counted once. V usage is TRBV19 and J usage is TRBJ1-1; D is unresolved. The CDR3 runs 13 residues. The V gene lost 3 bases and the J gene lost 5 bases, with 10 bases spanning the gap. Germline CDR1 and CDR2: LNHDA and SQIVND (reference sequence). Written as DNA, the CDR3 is TGTGCCAGTAGTATCCTCGGTGCGACTGAAGCTTTCTTT. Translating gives CASSILGATEAFF.

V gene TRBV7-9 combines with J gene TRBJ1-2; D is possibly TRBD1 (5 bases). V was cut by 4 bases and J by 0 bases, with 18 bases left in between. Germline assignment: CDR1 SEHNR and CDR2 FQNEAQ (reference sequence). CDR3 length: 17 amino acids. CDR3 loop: CASSSSGWGGTNYGYTF. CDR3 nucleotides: TGTGCCAGCAGCTCATCCGGTTGGGGCGGGACTAACTATGGCTACACCTTC.

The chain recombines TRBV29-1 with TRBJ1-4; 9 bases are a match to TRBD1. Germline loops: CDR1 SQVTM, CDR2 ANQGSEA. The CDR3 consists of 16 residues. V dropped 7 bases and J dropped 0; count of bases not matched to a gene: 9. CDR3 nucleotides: TGCAGCGGCCTCGGGACAGGGAATGCAACTAATGAAAAACTGTTTTTT. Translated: CSGLGTGNATNEKLFF.

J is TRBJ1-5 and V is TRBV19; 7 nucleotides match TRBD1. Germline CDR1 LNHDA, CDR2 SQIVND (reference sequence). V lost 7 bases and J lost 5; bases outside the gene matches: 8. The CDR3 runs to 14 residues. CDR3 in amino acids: CASKEYRGYQPQHF. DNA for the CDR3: TGTGCCAGTAAGGAGTACAGGGGCTATCAGCCCCAGCATTTT.

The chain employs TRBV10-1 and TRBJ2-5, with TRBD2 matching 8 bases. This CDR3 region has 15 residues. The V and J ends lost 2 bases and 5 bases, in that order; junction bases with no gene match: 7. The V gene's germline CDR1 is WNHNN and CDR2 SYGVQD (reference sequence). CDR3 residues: CASSERGGPKETQYF. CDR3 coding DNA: TGCGCCAGCAGTGAGCGGGGGGGGCCGAAGGAGACCCAGTACTTC.

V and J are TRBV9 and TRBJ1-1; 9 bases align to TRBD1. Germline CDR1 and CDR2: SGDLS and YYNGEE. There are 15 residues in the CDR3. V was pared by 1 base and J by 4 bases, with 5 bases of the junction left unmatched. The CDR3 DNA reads TGTGCCAGCAGCGTAACGGGACAGGGAACCACTGAAGCTTTCTTT. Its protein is CASSVTGQGTTEAFF. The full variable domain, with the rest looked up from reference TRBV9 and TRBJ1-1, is DSGVTQTPKHLITATGQRVTLRCSPRSGDLSVYWYQQSLDQGLQFLIQYYNGEERAKGNILERFSAQQFPDLHSELNLSSLELGDSALYFCASSVTGQGTTEAFFGQGTRLTVV.

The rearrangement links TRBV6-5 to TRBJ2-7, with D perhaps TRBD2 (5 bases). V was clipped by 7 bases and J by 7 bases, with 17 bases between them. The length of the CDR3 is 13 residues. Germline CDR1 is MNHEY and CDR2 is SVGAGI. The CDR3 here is CASMSVSRGEQYF. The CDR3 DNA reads TGTGCCAGCATGAGCGTGTCTCGGGGAGAGCAGTACTTC.

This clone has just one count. The CDR3 loop is CASSAGQGSYEQYF. CDR3 nucleotide sequence: TGTGCCAGTAGCGCCGGACAGGGTTCCTACGAGCAGTACTTC. This rearrangement joins TRBV19 to TRBJ2-5; 8 nucleotides match TRBD1. Judging by the DNA end, TRBJ2-7 fits better; the J call may be wrong. CDR3 length: 14 residues. Germline CDR1 LNHDA, CDR2 SQIVND (reference sequence).

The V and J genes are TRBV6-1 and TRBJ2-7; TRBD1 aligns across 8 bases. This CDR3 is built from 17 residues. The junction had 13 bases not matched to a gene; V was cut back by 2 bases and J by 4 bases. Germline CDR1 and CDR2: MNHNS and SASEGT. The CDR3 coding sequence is TGTGCCAGCAGTGAAATCGTTTACGGGACAGGAGATTACGAGCAGTACTTC. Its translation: CASSEIVYGTGDYEQYF.

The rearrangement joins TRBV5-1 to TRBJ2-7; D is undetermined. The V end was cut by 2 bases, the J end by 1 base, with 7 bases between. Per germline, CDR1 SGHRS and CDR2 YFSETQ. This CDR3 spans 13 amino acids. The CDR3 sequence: CASSLTRSYEQYF. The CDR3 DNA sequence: TGCGCCAGCAGCTTAACCAGATCCTACGAGCAGTACTTC.